This is a list of T cell receptor beta chains from one sample in a study of a mutant IDH1 vaccine in newly diagnosed glioma. TCRdb keeps only in-frame clones here, not all; method: immunoSEQ multiplex PCR. The profile shows 15,000 to 20,000 clones, about 77% of them singletons. The specimen comprised PBMCs, sampled from a glioma patient treated with radiotherapy, temozolomide or both. The receptor set was obtained from a man aged 35 to 55 with glioma. Both conserved end residues are part of each CDR3. A D gene is named only where the DNA matches it firmly. Clone size is not always given. Where it is, it says once, few, many or a class for expanded clones.

j_call: TRBJ1-2; d_call: .; v_call: TRBV10-2; clone_size: .; cdr3_nt: TGCGCCAGCAGCGAGGGACGGCCACCGAACTATGGCTACACCTTC; cdr3_aa: CASSEGRPPNYGYTF
j_call: TRBJ2-3; d_call: .; v_call: TRBV7-2; clone_size: .; cdr3_nt: TGTGCCAGCGAGCCCAGGGTAGGGACAGATACGCAGTATTTT; cdr3_aa: CASEPRVGTDTQYF
j_call: TRBJ1-3; d_call: .; v_call: TRBV4-1; clone_size: .; cdr3_nt: TGCGCCAGCAGCCAAGATAGCACCTCTGGAAACACCATATATTTT; cdr3_aa: CASSQDSTSGNTIYF
j_call: TRBJ2-3; d_call: .; v_call: TRBV6-6; clone_size: .; cdr3_nt: TGTGCCAGCAGTTACTCGATCACAGGAGAGACTACGCAGTATTTT; cdr3_aa: CASSYSITGETTQYF
j_call: TRBJ1-5; d_call: .; v_call: TRBV25-1; clone_size: .; cdr3_nt: TGTGCCAGCAGTGTGCGGGGGGCCATGGGGCAGCCCCAGCATTTT; cdr3_aa: CASSVRGAMGQPQHF
j_call: TRBJ2-1; d_call: .; v_call: TRBV4-2; clone_size: .; cdr3_nt: TGTGCCGGCAGCCAAGAGCTACGGGGTCAGAATGAGCAGTTCTTC; cdr3_aa: CAGSQELRGQNEQFF
j_call: TRBJ1-3; d_call: TRBD1; v_call: TRBV30; clone_size: .; cdr3_nt: TGTGCCGGATCAGGGGGCTCAGGAAACACCATATATTTT; cdr3_aa: CAGSGGSGNTIYF
j_call: TRBJ1-3; d_call: .; v_call: TRBV11-2; clone_size: .; cdr3_nt: TGTGCCAGCAGCTTAGAAAGGAGAGGAAACACCATATATTTT; cdr3_aa: CASSLERRGNTIYF
j_call: TRBJ2-7; d_call: .; v_call: TRBV7-9; clone_size: .; cdr3_nt: TGTGCCAGCAGCTTAGACTCCTCCTACGAGCAGTACTTC; cdr3_aa: CASSLDSSYEQYF
j_call: TRBJ1-4; d_call: TRBD1; v_call: TRBV4-1; clone_size: .; cdr3_nt: TGCGCCAGCAGCCAAGGACAGGGTTTCGTTGCAACTAATGAAAAACTGTTTTTT; cdr3_aa: CASSQGQGFVATNEKLFF
j_call: TRBJ2-6; d_call: TRBD2; v_call: TRBV7-9; clone_size: .; cdr3_nt: TGTGCCAGCAGAGGACTAGCGGGAGTGTCTGGGGCCAACGTCCTGACTTTC; cdr3_aa: CASRGLAGVSGANVLTF
j_call: TRBJ1-1; d_call: .; v_call: TRBV7-2; clone_size: .; cdr3_nt: TGTGCCAGCAGTCCGCATTCCGGGACTGGATCCATGAACACTGAAGCTTTCTTT; cdr3_aa: CASSPHSGTGSMNTEAFF
j_call: TRBJ2-3; d_call: TRBD2; v_call: TRBV5-5; clone_size: .; cdr3_nt: TGTGCCAGCAGCCTGGGTACTAGCGCAGATACGCAGTATTTT; cdr3_aa: CASSLGTSADTQYF
j_call: TRBJ2-5; d_call: .; v_call: TRBV5-4; clone_size: few; cdr3_nt: TGTGCCAGCAGCTATCAGGGGACACAAGAGACCCAGTACTTC; cdr3_aa: CASSYQGTQETQYF
j_call: TRBJ1-1; d_call: .; v_call: TRBV19; clone_size: .; cdr3_nt: TGTGCCAGTAGTATAGTTATAGGGTTCATGAACACTGAAGCTTTCTTT; cdr3_aa: CASSIVIGFMNTEAFF
j_call: TRBJ2-3; d_call: .; v_call: TRBV7-2; clone_size: .; cdr3_nt: TGTGCCAGCAGCTTAGAGCGGCCATGGTGGGGGCAGTATTTT; cdr3_aa: CASSLERPWWGQYF